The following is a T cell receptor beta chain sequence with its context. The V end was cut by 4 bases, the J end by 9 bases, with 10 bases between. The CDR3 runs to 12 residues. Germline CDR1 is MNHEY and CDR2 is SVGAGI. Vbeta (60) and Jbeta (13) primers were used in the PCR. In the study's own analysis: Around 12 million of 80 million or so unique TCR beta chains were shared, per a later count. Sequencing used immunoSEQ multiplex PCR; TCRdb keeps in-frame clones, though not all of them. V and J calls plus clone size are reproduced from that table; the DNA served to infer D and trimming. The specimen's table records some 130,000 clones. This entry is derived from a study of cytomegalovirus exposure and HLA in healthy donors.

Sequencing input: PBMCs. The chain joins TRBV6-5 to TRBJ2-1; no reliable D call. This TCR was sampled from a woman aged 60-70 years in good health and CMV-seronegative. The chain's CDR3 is CASSLGVGEQFF. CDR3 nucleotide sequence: TGTGCCAGCAGTTTAGGAGTCGGTGAGCAGTTCTTC.